These 8 T cell receptor beta chains were sequenced from one sample in a study of blood T cell repertoires in COVID-19. Sequencing was performed with immunoSEQ multiplex PCR; in TCRdb, only in-frame clones are kept and a portion is missing. Of approximately 52,000 clones in the sample, approximately 92% are singletons; the top ten hold over 13%. Sequencing was performed on peripheral blood. The receptors shown here come from a human donor with active COVID-19. The donor label of this sample is uncertain.

V gene TRBV24-1 combines with J gene TRBJ2-2, with D perhaps TRBD1 (5 bases). The CDR3 spans 16 residues. CDR1 and CDR2 from the germline V gene are KGHDR and SFDVKD. Between the trimmed V and J ends, which lost 2 bases and 6 bases, there was a span of 15 bases. CDR3 residues: CATSDSFQGGPGELFF. CDR3 bases: TGTGCCACCAGTGATTCTTTCCAGGGTGGACCCGGGGAGCTGTTTTTT.

The table lists this clone with a few counts. This sequence joins TRBV10-3 and TRBJ2-2, with 12 bases aligning to TRBD2. CDR1 is ENHRY, CDR2 SYGVKD, per germline. The CDR3 spans 17 residues. V shed 7 bases, J shed 1 base, and the junction held 7 bases outside the gene matches. CDR3: CAITGRLAGVNTGELFF. The CDR3 DNA reads TGTGCCATCACAGGAAGACTAGCGGGAGTGAACACCGGGGAGCTGTTTTTT.

The gene calls are TRBV5-1 and TRBJ2-5; the match to TRBD1 covers 9 bases. Germline-derived CDR1 and CDR2 are SGHRS and YFSETQ. The CDR3 extends over 16 amino acids. Trimming removed 4 bases from V and 5 bases from J; junction bases left unmatched: 12. The CDR3 coding sequence is TGCGCCAGCAGCAATGGACAGGGGCTAATCCCCGAGACCCAGTACTTC. Translated, it gives CASSNGQGLIPETQYF.

This chain joins TRBV4-2 and TRBJ2-2; 7 nucleotides match TRBD1. Germline V CDR1 and CDR2: LGHNA, YNFKEQ. There are 18 residues in the CDR3. The V segment lost 0 bases and the J segment 0 bases; nucleotides outside the gene matches: 7. CDR3 loop: CASSQDWAGGSNTGELFF. For the CDR3, the DNA is TGTGCCAGCAGCCAAGATTGGGCAGGGGGATCGAACACCGGGGAGCTGTTTTTT.

This clone was observed a single time. The chain has TRBV27 and TRBJ2-1, with D unresolved. V shed 0 bases and J shed 10 bases, with 7 bases lying between them. CDR3 length equals 12 residues. The germline gives CDR1 MNHEY, CDR2 SMNVEV (reference sequence). Here the CDR3 DNA reads TGTGCCAGCAGTTTATCGAAGACAGAGCAGTTCTTC. Protein: CASSLSKTEQFF.

This chain links TRBV18 with TRBJ1-1; D call uncertain. Germline V gene lookup returns CDR1 KGHSH and CDR2 LQKENI. The CDR3 contains 14 residues. V was shortened by 9 bases and J by 5 bases, with 19 bases between the two germline ends. CDR3 loop: CASSAGSLGTEAFF. The DNA of the CDR3 is TGTGCCAGTTCCGCGGGGAGTCTCGGGACTGAAGCTTTCTTT. Variable domain in full (rest from reference TRBV18 and TRBJ1-1): NAGVMQNPRHLVRRRGQEARLRCSPMKGHSHVYWYRQLPEEGLKFMVYLQKENIIDESGMPKERFSAEFPKEGPSILRIQQVVRGDSAAYFCASSAGSLGTEAFFGQGTRLTVV.

This clone occurred once. The chain carries TRBV28 and TRBJ1-5; perhaps TRBD1 as D (5 bases). Trimming stripped 7 bases from V and 2 bases from J, with 24 bases between. The CDR3 runs 18 residues. Germline V gene data show CDR1 as MDHEN and CDR2 as SYDVKM. CDR3 protein: CASNVGREGAIGNQPQHF. In DNA form, the CDR3 reads TGTGCCAGCAACGTCGGCAGGGAGGGAGCGATCGGCAATCAGCCCCAGCATTTT.

The V and J genes are TRBV21-1 and TRBJ1-4; whether TRBD1, the table's D call, matches the DNA was not checked. TRBV21-1 is flagged as a pseudogene. The CDR3 has 13 residues. CDR3 bases: TGTGCCAGCAGTCTCCAGGGGTCCGAAAAACTGTTTTTT. Translation gives CASSLQGSEKLFF.